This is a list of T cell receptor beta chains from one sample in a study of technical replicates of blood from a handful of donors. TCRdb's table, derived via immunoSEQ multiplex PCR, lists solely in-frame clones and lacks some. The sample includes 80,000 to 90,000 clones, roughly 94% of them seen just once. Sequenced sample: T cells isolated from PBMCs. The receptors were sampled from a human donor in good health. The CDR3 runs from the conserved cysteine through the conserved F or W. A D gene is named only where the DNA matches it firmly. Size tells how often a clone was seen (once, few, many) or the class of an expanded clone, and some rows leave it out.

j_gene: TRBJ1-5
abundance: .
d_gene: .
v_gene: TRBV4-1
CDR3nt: TGCGCCAGCAGTCGAACTTCACTCGATCACAATCAGCCCCAGCATTTT
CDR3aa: CASSRTSLDHNQPQHF

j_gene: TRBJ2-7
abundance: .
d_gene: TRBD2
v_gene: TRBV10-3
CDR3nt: TGTGCCACTAGGACTAGCGGGAGTAATGTTTGGGACGAGCAGTACTTC
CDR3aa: CATRTSGSNVWDEQYF

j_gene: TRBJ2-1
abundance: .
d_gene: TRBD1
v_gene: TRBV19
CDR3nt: TGTGCCAGTAGTCCCTCGCAGGGGGCGAAGTACAATGAGCAGTTCTTC
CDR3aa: CASSPSQGAKYNEQFF

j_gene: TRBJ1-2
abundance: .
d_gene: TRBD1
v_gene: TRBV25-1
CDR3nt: TGTGCCAGCAGTGAATCCGGGACAGGGGTAGGAGGCTACACCTTC
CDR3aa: CASSESGTGVGGYTF

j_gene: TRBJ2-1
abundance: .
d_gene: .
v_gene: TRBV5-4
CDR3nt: TGTGCCAGCAGCCTAGACTACAATGAGCAGTTCTTC
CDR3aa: CASSLDYNEQFF

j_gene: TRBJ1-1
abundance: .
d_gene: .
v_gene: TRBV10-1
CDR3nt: TGCGCCAGCAGTGAATCGGGGAATGAAGAAGCTTTCTTT
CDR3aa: CASSESGNEEAFF

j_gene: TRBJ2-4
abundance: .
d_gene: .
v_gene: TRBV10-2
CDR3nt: TGCGCCAGCAGTGATATAGTGGACATTCAGTACTTC
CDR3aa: CASSDIVDIQYF

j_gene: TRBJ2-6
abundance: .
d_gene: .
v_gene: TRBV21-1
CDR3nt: TGTGCCAGCAGCAACCTGAGGTTCTCTGGGGCCAACGTCCTGACTTTC
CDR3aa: CASSNLRFSGANVLTF

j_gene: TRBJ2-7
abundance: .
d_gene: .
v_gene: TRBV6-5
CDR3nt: TGTGCCACCGCGCCCGTGTACTACTACGAGCAGTACTTC
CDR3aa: CATAPVYYYEQYF

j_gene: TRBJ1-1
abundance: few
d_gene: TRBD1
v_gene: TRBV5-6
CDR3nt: TGTGCCAGCAGCTTGATCGGACAGGGGGCGGACACTGAAGCTTTCTTT
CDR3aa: CASSLIGQGADTEAFF

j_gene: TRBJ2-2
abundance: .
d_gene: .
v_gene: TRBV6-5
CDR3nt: TGTGCCAGCACCACGCGGGACGACACCGGGGAGCTGTTTTTT
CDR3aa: CASTTRDDTGELFF

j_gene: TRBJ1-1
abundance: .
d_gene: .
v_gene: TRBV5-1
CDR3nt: TGCGCCAGCAGCTTGATTGGGCAGGGTGGTGAAGCTTTCTTT
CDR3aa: CASSLIGQGGEAFF

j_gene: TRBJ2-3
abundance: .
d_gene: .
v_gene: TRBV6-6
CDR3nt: TGTGCCAGCAGGCGCGGAGGCACAGATACGCAGTATTTT
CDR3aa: CASRRGGTDTQYF

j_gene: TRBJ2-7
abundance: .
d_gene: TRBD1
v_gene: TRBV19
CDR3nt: TGTGCCCCAAAGCCTGGGGACAGATCCTACGAGCAGTACTTC
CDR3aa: CAPKPGDRSYEQYF

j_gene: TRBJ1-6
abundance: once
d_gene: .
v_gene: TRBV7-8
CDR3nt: TGTGCCAGCAGCCCTCTTCGTAGTCTCAATTCACCCCTCCACTTT
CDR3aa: CASSPLRSLNSPLHF

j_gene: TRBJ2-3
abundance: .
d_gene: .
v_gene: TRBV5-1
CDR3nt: TGCGCCAGCACCCCAGGGACAGATACGCAGTATTTT
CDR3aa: CASTPGTDTQYF

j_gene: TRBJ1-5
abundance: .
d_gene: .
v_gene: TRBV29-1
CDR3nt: TGCAGCGTTGTGTGGGTAGGAGGGCCGGGCAATCAGCCCCAGCATTTT
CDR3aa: CSVVWVGGPGNQPQHF

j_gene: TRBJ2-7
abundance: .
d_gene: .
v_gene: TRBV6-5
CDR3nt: TGTGCCAGCAGTTACGGAGGGGGGGCGTACGAGCAGTACTTC
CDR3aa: CASSYGGGAYEQYF

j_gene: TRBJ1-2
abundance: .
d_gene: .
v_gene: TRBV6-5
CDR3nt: TGTGCCAGCAGTTACGCGAGAAACTATGGCTACACCTTC
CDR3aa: CASSYARNYGYTF

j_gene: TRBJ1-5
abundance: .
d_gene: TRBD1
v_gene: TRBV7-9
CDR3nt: TGTGCCAGCAGCTGGGGGGACAGCAACAATCAGCCCCAGCATTTT
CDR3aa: CASSWGDSNNQPQHF

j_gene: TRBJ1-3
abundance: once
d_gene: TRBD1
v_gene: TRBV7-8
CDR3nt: TGTGCCAGCAGCGGGCGACCCGGGACAGGCTCTGGAAACACCATATATTTT
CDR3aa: CASSGRPGTGSGNTIYF

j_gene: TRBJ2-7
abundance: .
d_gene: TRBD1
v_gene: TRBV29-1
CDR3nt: TGCAGCGTGCTGGGGACAGGGCATTCCTACGAGCAGTACTTC
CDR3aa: CSVLGTGHSYEQYF

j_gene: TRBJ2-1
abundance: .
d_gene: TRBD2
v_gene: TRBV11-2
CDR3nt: TGTGCCAGCACCATTACCGGGACTAGCGGATACAATGAGCAGTTCTTC
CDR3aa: CASTITGTSGYNEQFF

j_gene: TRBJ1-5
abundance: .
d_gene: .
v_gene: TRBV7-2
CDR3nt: TGTGCCAGCAGCTTAGTTCCCGGTTATCAGCCCCAGCATTTT
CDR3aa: CASSLVPGYQPQHF

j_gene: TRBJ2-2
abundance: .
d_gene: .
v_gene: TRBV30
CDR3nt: TGTGCCTGGAGTAACCGAGGGGGTGCCGGGGAGCTGTTTTTT
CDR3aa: CAWSNRGGAGELFF

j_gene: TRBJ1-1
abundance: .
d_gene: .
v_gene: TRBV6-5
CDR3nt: TGTGCCAGCAGTACCCCCGGGAACACTGAAGCTTTCTTT
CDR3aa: CASSTPGNTEAFF

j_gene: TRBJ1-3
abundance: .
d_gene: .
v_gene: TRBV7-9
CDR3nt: TGTGCCAGCAGCTTAGAGGGAGTTGGAAACACCATATATTTT
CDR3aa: CASSLEGVGNTIYF

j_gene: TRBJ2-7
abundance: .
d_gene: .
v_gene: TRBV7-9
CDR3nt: TGTGCCAGCAGCTTAGCTACCTACGAGCAGTACTTC
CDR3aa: CASSLATYEQYF

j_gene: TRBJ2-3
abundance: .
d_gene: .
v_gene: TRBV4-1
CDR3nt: TGCGCCAGCAGCCAAGGAGAGCGGACCAGCACAGATACGCAGTATTTT
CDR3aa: CASSQGERTSTDTQYF

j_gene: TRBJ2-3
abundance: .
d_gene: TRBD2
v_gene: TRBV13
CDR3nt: TGTGCCAGCAGCCGACTAGGACTAGCGGGAGGGGATACGCAGTATTTT
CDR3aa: CASSRLGLAGGDTQYF

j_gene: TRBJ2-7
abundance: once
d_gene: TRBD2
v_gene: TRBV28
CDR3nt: TGTGCCAGCAGTTCCCGCGGGAGTTCGGGCTACGAGCAGTACTTC
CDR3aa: CASSSRGSSGYEQYF

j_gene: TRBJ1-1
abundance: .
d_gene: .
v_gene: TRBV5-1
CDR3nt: TGCGCCAGCAGCTTCGAGGCGCGGAACACTGAAGCTTTCTTT
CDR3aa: CASSFEARNTEAFF

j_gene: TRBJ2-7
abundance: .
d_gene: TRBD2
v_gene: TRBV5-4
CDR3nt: TGTGCCAGCAGCTTAGGGACTAGCGGGGGCTACGAGCAGTACTTC
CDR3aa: CASSLGTSGGYEQYF

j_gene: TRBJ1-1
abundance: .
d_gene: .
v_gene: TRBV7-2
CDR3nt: TGTGCCAGCAGCTTGGACAGCAACACTGAAGCTTTCTTT
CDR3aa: CASSLDSNTEAFF

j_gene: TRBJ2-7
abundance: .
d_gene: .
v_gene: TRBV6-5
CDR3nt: TGTGCCAGCAGTTATGGTGGCGGAGCACCCTACGAGCAGTACTTC
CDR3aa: CASSYGGGAPYEQYF

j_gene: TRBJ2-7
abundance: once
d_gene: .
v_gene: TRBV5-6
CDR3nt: TGTGCCAGCAGCTTTCGGGGAGTTGGGGCCTACGAGCAGTACTTC
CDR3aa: CASSFRGVGAYEQYF

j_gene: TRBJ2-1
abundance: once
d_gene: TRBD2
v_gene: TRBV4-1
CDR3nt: TGCGCCAGCAGCCAGATCCGAAGGACTAGCGGGAGTTTAGATGAGCAGTTCTTC
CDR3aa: CASSQIRRTSGSLDEQFF

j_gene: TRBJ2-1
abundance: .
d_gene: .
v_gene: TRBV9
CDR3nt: TGTGCCAGCAGCGTAGCTGACAATGAGCAGTTCTTC
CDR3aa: CASSVADNEQFF

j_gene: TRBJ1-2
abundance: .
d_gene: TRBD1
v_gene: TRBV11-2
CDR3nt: TGTGCCAGCAGCTTAGATCCGACAGACAGGGTGGAAGGCTACACCTTC
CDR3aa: CASSLDPTDRVEGYTF

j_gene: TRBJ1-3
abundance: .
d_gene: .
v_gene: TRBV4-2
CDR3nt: TGTGCCAGCAGCCAAGACGGAACAATAGCTCGAAACACCATATATTTT
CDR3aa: CASSQDGTIARNTIYF

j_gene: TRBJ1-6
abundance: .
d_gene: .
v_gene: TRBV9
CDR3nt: TGTGCCAGCAGCGTAGGGGCTAATTCACCCCTCCACTTT
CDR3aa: CASSVGANSPLHF

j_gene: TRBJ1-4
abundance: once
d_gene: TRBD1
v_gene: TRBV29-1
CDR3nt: TGCAGCGCTGGATCGACAGGGGTTGGGGAAAAACTGTTTTTT
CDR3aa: CSAGSTGVGEKLFF

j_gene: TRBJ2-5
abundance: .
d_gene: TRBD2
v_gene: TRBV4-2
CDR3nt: TGTGCCAGCAGCCGCCTGACTAGCGGGGGGGATGGGGTGGAGACCCAGTACTTC
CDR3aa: CASSRLTSGGDGVETQYF

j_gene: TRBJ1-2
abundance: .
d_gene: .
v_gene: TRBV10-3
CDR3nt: TGTGCCATCAGTGAGTTGCCTTGGCTTGGCTACACCTTC
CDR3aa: CAISELPWLGYTF

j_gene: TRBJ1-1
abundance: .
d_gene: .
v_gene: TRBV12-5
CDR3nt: TGTGCTAGTGGTTTTGCCAGGGACACTGAAGCTTTCTTT
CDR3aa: CASGFARDTEAFF

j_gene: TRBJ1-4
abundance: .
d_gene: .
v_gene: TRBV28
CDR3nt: TGTGCCAGCAACGGACAGCTTAATGAAAAACTGTTTTTT
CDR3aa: CASNGQLNEKLFF

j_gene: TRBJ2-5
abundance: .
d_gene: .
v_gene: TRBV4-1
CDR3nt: TGCGCCAGCAGCCAAGTCAGGGGCTTAGAGACCCAGTACTTC
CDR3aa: CASSQVRGLETQYF